This T cell receptor (beta chain) was sequenced for a study of Ad26.COV2.S vaccination and SARS-CoV-2 variants. The V end lost 0 bases, the J end lost 0 bases, and 18 bases lay between the germline ends. Looked up from germline, CDR1 is KGHDR and CDR2 is SFDVKD. This CDR3 has 19 amino acids. Study-wide points: Recipients of either vaccine or placebo displayed similar breadth of non-spike TCRs.

As for treatment: around 19 received Ad26.COV2.S at low or high dose, single or two shots; 5 received placebo; per-sample allocation not given. Specimens were obtained on day 63 following the first vaccine or placebo injection. Assay: immunoSEQ multiplex PCR; the TCRdb copy retains only in-frame clones and omits some. This sample has some 450,000 clones, with less than 95% found just once. As regards this clone: Its antigen remains unknown.

This clonotype originated in a person between 18 and 59 years old who received the Ad26.COV2.S COVID-19 vaccine or a placebo. Sequencing was performed on peripheral blood, taken in a trial of Ad26.COV2.S vaccine versus placebo. This chain uses TRBV24-1 with TRBJ2-3, with TRBD2 as a possible D gene (7 bases). DNA of the CDR3: TGTGCCACCAGTGATTTGAGTCAAGGGGGGGGAATTAGCACAGATACGCAGTATTTT. Amino acid sequence: CATSDLSQGGGISTDTQYF.